This T cell receptor beta chain was observed in a study of T cell responses to AZD1222 COVID-19 vaccine. TCRdb's copy holds only in-frame clones and misses some; the assay was immunoSEQ multiplex PCR. The sample contains 80,000 or so clones, 70% to 85% of which appear only once. This CDR3 contains 15 residues. Germline V gene lookup returns CDR1 LGHDT and CDR2 YNNKEL (reference sequence). V lost 4 bases and J lost 4; bases outside the gene matches: 8. The rearrangement links TRBV3-1 (or the pseudogene TRBV3-2) to TRBJ2-7; 9 bases map to TRBD1. This sequence originates from an adult in good health. The material sequenced was peripheral blood, taken on day 0 of AZD1222 vaccination. Written as DNA, the CDR3 is TGTGCCAGCAGCCGCAAAACAGGGGGCTCGTACGAGCAGTACTTC. It yields the protein CASSRKTGGSYEQYF.